Sequencing of this T cell receptor beta chain was carried out in a study of T cells in Graves' hyperthyroidism and ophthalmopathy. CDR1 is SGHTA, CDR2 FQGNSA, per germline. V was clipped by 5 bases and J by 1 base; unmatched bases: 4. This CDR3 has 15 amino acids. Researchers took RNA transcripts and amplified the TCR beta CDR3 regions from them. The HTBI primer set was used in a first-round RT-PCR of the TCR CDR3. TCRdb passed the multiplex PCR reads through MiXCR, listing each CDR3 protein once. Seen here are hundreds of thousands of distinct CDR3 sequences, approximately 40% observed once, and the top ten hold 7.5% to 9.5%. This clonotype was seen repeatedly, ten times or more.

Sequencing was done on a sample of blood. The chain links TRBV7-2 to TRBJ1-5, with 8 bases fitting TRBD1. The origin of this receptor is a man younger than 30 with Graves' hyperthyroidism. CDR3 DNA: TGTGCCAGCAGCCCAGGGGGCACGAGCAATCAGCCCCAGCATTTT. As protein: CASSPGGTSNQPQHF.